The source of this TCR beta chain is a study of T cells in Graves' hyperthyroidism and ophthalmopathy (dated by TCRdb to between 2018 and 2020). At the level of the whole study: Peripheral blood samples were taken at the time of initial diagnosis, prior to any treatment. After sampling, hyperthyroidism patients received methimazole starting at 30 mg daily, and ophthalmopathy patients received high-dose intravenous methylprednisolone. A discovery cohort of around 98 patients, roughly 40 with Graves' ophthalmopathy and approximately 55 with stable Graves' hyperthyroidism, was used to find distinguishing TCR V-J signatures. The 100 discovery patients were randomly split 7:3 into training and test sets. Prospective prediction of ophthalmopathy was tested in an independent validation cohort of 18 to 20 hyperthyroidism patients and 15 to 17 patients who later progressed to ophthalmopathy. In addition, the study compared T-cell repertoires in thyroid tissue and in blood from several Graves' hyperthyroidism patients. The paper reports TCR Vbeta CDR3 sequencing of more than 120 peripheral blood samples: around 41 ophthalmopathy, about 75 hyperthyroidism and approximately 17 progressor patients. The study at large found these results: A 13 V-J signature model separated ophthalmopathy from stable hyperthyroidism, with 87.88% sensitivity and 81.08% specificity in cross-validation and 80%/75% in testing. No statistical method was used to set the sample size in advance, and investigators knew the group allocation. Most expanded thyroid clonotypes (frequency above 0.001) were also detected in blood, suggesting blood repertoires may reflect thyroid immune responses. In validation, progression to ophthalmopathy was predicted by the model with 70.59% sensitivity and nearly 75% specificity, a median of roughly 6.4 months before onset.

Its CDR3 holds 11 amino acids, cysteine through phenylalanine. Only the CDR3 region is kept as DNA, spanning 33 bases read in frame from base 1. V is shortened by 2 bases, J by 4 bases, and the region joining them spans 4 bases. The germline V gene encodes CDR1 GTSNPN and CDR2 SVGIG (reference sequence). In its sample, this clonotype was seen a few times. The specificity of this receptor is unknown. Base qualities are missing; no much larger clone stands one base away. The TCR beta CDR3 regions were amplified from RNA transcripts. The first round of RT-PCR for the TCR CDR3 was performed with the HTBI primer set and the Qiagen OneStep RT-PCR kit. A second multiplex PCR round built the libraries, followed by size selection and purification. Libraries were sequenced paired-end with 100 bp reads on an Illumina HiSeq2000. Processing in the source paper ran as follows. Raw data were processed with SOAPnuke, discarding reads with adapters, uncalled bases, mean Phred below 15, or no exact constant-primer or identifier match. COPE v1.2.5 was used to merge the high-quality paired reads, and each unique nucleotide sequence was defined as a clonotype. MiTCR v1.1 was used to align the clonotypes against IMGT TRBV, TRBD and TRBJ reference segments. The analysis was restricted to V-J combinations with a frequency above 0.0001, which together covered 99.2% of the repertoires. The TCS score was defined as the ratio of F50 (clonal expansion) to E x V (chaos), calculated using BLOSUM62-based TCRdist between CDR3 peptides within each V-J. Welch's t-statistics and random forest reduced approximately 520 V-J features to 13, which were used in a naive Bayes classifier (R e1071). TCRdb reran the public reads through fastp at Q25 and MiXCR, keeping productive beta chains. Identical CDR3 proteins give one entry, which carries the most common genes and DNA. These V and J calls rely on TCRdb rather than the paper's analysis. The sample data list a few hundred thousand distinct CDR3 sequences, and 15% to 19% of these were observed just once. The ten biggest clones cover approximately 7.4% of the sample.

A patient counted as having stable Graves' hyperthyroidism if no progression to ophthalmopathy occurred over 18 months of follow-up. Hyperthyroidism patients were aged 18 to 65 years and newly diagnosed, with disease duration of less than 2 months. The study excluded patients with uncontrolled infections, other autoimmune diseases, pregnancy or lactation. Diagnoses were established on the basis of clinical symptoms, serum thyroxine and TRAb, thyroid ultrasound, and orbital computed tomography. Ficoll-Paque density gradient centrifugation was used to isolate PBMCs from about 9.4 ml of fresh peripheral blood. Total RNA was extracted with Trizol reagent, and quality was checked on an Agilent 2100 Bioanalyzer.

This TCR came from a woman aged 25 to 39 with Graves' hyperthyroidism. The chain links TRBV30 with TRBJ2-3; the D gene is not confidently resolved. Specimen: blood. The CDR3 here reads CAWSSADTQYF. The sequenced DNA: TGTGCCTGGAGTTCTGCAGATACGCAGTATTTT. Reference TRBV30 and TRBJ2-3 genes cover what lies past the CDR3, so the full variable domain is SQTIHQWPATLVQPVGSPLSLECTVEGTSNPNLYWYRQAAGRGLQLLFYSVGIGQISSEVPQNLSASRPQDRQFILSSKKLLLSDSGFYLCAWSSADTQYFGPGTRLTVL.